The T cell receptor beta chain described here comes from a study of cytomegalovirus exposure and HLA in healthy donors. Study results and limitations: It was assumed in the presence/absence analyses that sequencing depth was roughly uniform across donors.

Use of 60 Vbeta and 13 Jbeta primers characterized the PCR. TCRdb's copy holds only in-frame clones and misses some; the assay was immunoSEQ multiplex PCR. The table shows 90,000 to 110,000 clones, with approximately 81% occurring only once. Worth noting for this clone: Its antigen is not identified.

V was pared by 4 bases and J by 5 bases, with 12 bases between. The CDR3 is made up of 14 amino acids. Germline V gives CDR1 SGHNT, CDR2 YYREEE (reference sequence). The TCR comes from a woman aged 25-40 years in good health and CMV-seronegative. Sample: PBMCs. This rearrangement joins TRBV5-4 to TRBJ1-4, with D possibly TRBD1 on 5 matching bases. CDR3 in DNA: TGTGCCAGCAGCGCGCGGGGGGGGAATGAAAAACTGTTTTTT. Protein sequence: CASSARGGNEKLFF. Using reference TRBV5-4 and TRBJ1-4 for the parts outside the CDR3, the full variable domain is ETGVTQSPTHLIKTRGQQVTLRCSSQSGHNTVSWYQQALGQGPQFIFQYYREEENGRGNFPPRFSGLQFPNYSSELNVNALELDDSALYLCASSARGGNEKLFFGSGTQLSVL.